This T cell receptor (beta chain) was obtained from a study of metastatic and nonmetastatic thyroid tumors. Study-level information: Repertoires from malignant and benign thyroid patients were compared across blood and tumor or nodule tissue.

Germline CDR1 and CDR2: MNHNS and SASEGT. Trimming removed 7 bases at V and 1 base at J, with 16 bases between. This CDR3 region has 15 residues. General study results and limits: Reports indicated that malignant thyroid tumors showed significantly higher TCR beta diversity than benign nodules did, in blood and tumor.

As to this clone: Its target is not known.

Authors' methods: CDR3 was compared across clinicopathological groups, and the resulting differences were used to build a distant-metastasis classifier for papillary thyroid cancer. TCRdb re-called the PCR reads via MiXCR. These V and J calls are TCRdb output, not the study's own analysis. The sample has 34,000 or so clones, about 40% seen once. The entire patient cohort was treatment-naive prior to thyroid surgery. Sample: tumor tissue. The TCR was taken from a female donor with papillary thyroid cancer or a benign thyroid nodule (not recorded which). Some clones in this sample may be carry-over from other donors' samples. The chain employs TRBV6-1 and TRBJ2-5; D is possibly TRBD2 (6 bases). The CDR3 DNA reads TGTGCCAGCAACCGCTTAGGCGGGGCCCAAGAGACCCAGTACTTC. It translates to CASNRLGGAQETQYF.